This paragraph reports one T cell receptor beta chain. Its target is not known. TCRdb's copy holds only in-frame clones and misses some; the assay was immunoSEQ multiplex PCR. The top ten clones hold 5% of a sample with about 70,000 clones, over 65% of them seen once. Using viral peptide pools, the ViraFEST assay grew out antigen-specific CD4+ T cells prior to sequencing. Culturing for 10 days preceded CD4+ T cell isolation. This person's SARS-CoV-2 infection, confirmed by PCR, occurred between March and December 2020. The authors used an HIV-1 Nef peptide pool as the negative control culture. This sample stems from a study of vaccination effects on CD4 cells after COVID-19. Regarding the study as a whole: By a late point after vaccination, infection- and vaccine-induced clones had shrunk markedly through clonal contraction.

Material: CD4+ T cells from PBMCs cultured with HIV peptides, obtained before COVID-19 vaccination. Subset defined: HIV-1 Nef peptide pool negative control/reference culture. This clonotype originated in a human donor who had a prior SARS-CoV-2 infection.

CDR3 loop: CASSLAGGYEQYF. The CDR3 DNA reads TGTGCCAGCAGCTTAGCGGGCGGATACGAGCAGTACTTC. The rearrangement links TRBV7-9 to TRBJ2-7; D remains ambiguous. The V gene's germline CDR1 is SEHNR and CDR2 FQNEAQ (reference sequence). V was pared by 0 bases and J by 4 bases, with 7 bases between. The CDR3 loop spans 13 amino acids.